Shown below are 25 T cell receptor beta chains from a single sample sequenced in a study of T cell changes during pregnancy in multiple sclerosis. The table came from immunoSEQ multiplex PCR; TCRdb's copy has only in-frame clones and leaves some out. The table records more than 55,000 clones, 85% to 95% of them present only once. This material consisted of peripheral blood, taken after pregnancy. These receptors were collected from a female donor in good health, enrolled as a control in a pregnancy study.

The chain uses TRBV19 and TRBJ1-1; D is unclear. V shed 4 bases and J shed 0 bases, with 6 bases lying between them. The germline CDR1 and CDR2 sequences are LNHDA and SQIVND (reference sequence). This CDR3 has 13 amino acids. CDR3 sequence (DNA): TGTGCCAGTAGTAAGGAGTTGAACACTGAAGCTTTCTTT. Translating it yields CASSKELNTEAFF.

The chain has TRBV30 and TRBJ2-1; 7 bases align to TRBD1. Germline loops: CDR1 GTSNPN, CDR2 SVGIG (reference sequence). The CDR3 extends over 14 amino acids. The V gene end was trimmed by 5 bases and the J gene end by 4 bases; junction bases not matched to a gene: 8. In DNA, the CDR3 is TGTGCCTGGGTAGACAGGGCTAATTACAATGAGCAGTTCTTC. Translating it yields CAWVDRANYNEQFF.

The chain uses TRBV28 and TRBJ2-1, with 8 bases aligning to TRBD1. Per the germline V gene, CDR1 is MDHEN and CDR2 is SYDVKM. The CDR3 length is 17 residues. V shed 4 bases, J shed 3 bases, and the junction held 11 bases outside the gene matches. CDR3 region: CASSSGTGKPIYNEQFF. CDR3 DNA sequence: TGTGCCAGCAGTTCGGGGACAGGAAAACCAATCTACAATGAGCAGTTCTTC.

This chain links TRBV14 with TRBJ2-1; possible D gene TRBD2, 5 bases. Deletions cut 4 bases from V and 5 bases from J, with 12 bases between. This CDR3 contains 14 residues. CDR1 SGHDN and CDR2 FVKESK come from the germline V gene. CDR3 nucleotide sequence: TGTGCCAGCAGCCGATATGGAGGTGACAATGAGCAGTTCTTC. It translates to CASSRYGGDNEQFF.

The chain couples TRBV30 to TRBJ1-2, with 7 nucleotides matching TRBD1. Germline V CDR1 and CDR2: GTSNPN, SVGIG (reference sequence). This CDR3 spans 15 amino acids. Trimming removed 2 bases from V and 5 bases from J; junction bases left unmatched: 11. The CDR3 is CAWSTSGQEKYGYTF. The DNA for the CDR3 is TGTGCCTGGAGTACCTCCGGACAGGAGAAGTATGGCTACACCTTC.

The chain employs TRBV7-2 and TRBJ2-2; the D gene is possibly TRBD2 (6 bases). CDR3 size: 15 residues. V dropped 4 bases and J dropped 6 bases, with 15 bases sitting between them. Germline V gives CDR1 SGHTA, CDR2 FQGNSA. As DNA, the CDR3 is TGTGCCAGCAGCTATGCCGGACTATTCGCCGGGGAGCTGTTTTTT. As protein: CASSYAGLFAGELFF.

The V and J genes are TRBV7-7 and TRBJ2-1; 10 bases line up with TRBD2. V was clipped by 5 bases and J by 6 bases; unmatched bases: 10. CDR1 is SSHAT and CDR2 is FNYEAQ in the germline V gene (reference sequence). This CDR3 comprises 16 residues. CDR3: CASSPSGTSVPNEQFF. The CDR3 DNA follows: TGTGCCAGCAGCCCCTCCGGGACTAGCGTTCCCAATGAGCAGTTCTTC.

The gene calls are TRBV4-3 and TRBJ2-2, with 12 bases identical to TRBD2. Germline V gene data show CDR1 as LGHNA and CDR2 as YSLEER. The CDR3 has 16 amino acids. Trimming removed 1 base from V and 6 bases from J; junction bases left unmatched: 3. The CDR3 DNA reads as TGCGCCAGCAGCCAAGGACTAGCGGGAGTATCCGGGGAGCTGTTTTTT. Its protein product is CASSQGLAGVSGELFF.

The chain recombines TRBV28 with TRBJ1-5, with a tentative D call TRBD1 (6 bases). The CDR3 consists of 16 residues. Germline lookup yields CDR1 MDHEN and CDR2 SYDVKM. Trimming removed 6 bases from V and 7 bases from J, with 22 bases in between. DNA of the CDR3: TGTGCCAGCAGCTACCCCACGACGTCTGGGACACAGCCCCAGCATTTT. Its protein is CASSYPTTSGTQPQHF.

The V call is TRBV6-6, the J call TRBJ2-3; 7 nucleotides agree with TRBD2. Germline V gene data show CDR1 as MNHNY and CDR2 as SVGAGI (reference sequence). J lost 6 bases, V lost 2 bases, and 2 bases had no gene match. The CDR3 is made up of 13 amino acids. DNA for the CDR3: TGTGCCAGCAGTTACGAGCGGGGCGATACGCAGTATTTT. Amino acid sequence: CASSYERGDTQYF.

This clone was counted once. The V gene is TRBV11-2, the J gene TRBJ1-1; tentatively, D is TRBD1 (6 bases). Trimming shortened V by 3 bases and J by 3 bases, and 23 bases separated the two germline ends. The CDR3 extends over 18 amino acids. CDR1 is SGHAT and CDR2 is FQNNGV in the germline V gene. The CDR3 spells CASSFRVGRGVLDTEAFF. Written as DNA, the CDR3 is TGTGCCAGCAGCTTTAGAGTGGGCAGGGGCGTTTTAGACACTGAAGCTTTCTTT.

The genes are TRBV7-2 and TRBJ2-5; 12 nucleotides align to TRBD2. Unmatched junction bases numbered 1, after V lost 2 bases and J lost 3 bases. Germline V gene lookup returns CDR1 SGHTA and CDR2 FQGNSA. This CDR3 is built from 15 residues. Here the CDR3 DNA reads TGTGCCAGCAGCTTACGACTAGCGGGGGAAGAGACCCAGTACTTC. Translation: CASSLRLAGEETQYF.

The rearrangement uses TRBV19 and TRBJ1-2; 7 positions agree with TRBD1. The germline gives CDR1 LNHDA, CDR2 SQIVND (reference sequence). Trimming at V came to 7 bases and at J to 2 bases, leaving 4 bases not matched to a gene. The CDR3 extends over 13 amino acids. The CDR3 DNA reads as TGTGCCAGTACCACCAGGGGGAACTATGGCTACACCTTC. Translating gives CASTTRGNYGYTF. Supplemented by reference TRBV19 and TRBJ1-2, the full variable domain reads DGGITQSPKYLFRKEGQNVTLSCEQNLNHDAMYWYRQDPGQGLRLIYYSQIVNDFQKGDIAEGYSVSREKKESFPLTVTSAQKNPTAFYLCASTTRGNYGYTFGSGTRLTVV.

The chain links TRBV6-1 to TRBJ2-3, with 10 bases identical to TRBD2. CDR1 is MNHNS and CDR2 is SASEGT in the germline V gene. With 2 bases clipped from V and 2 bases from J, the junction kept 1 base outside the gene matches. The length of the CDR3 is 15 residues. DNA for the CDR3: TGTGCCAGCAGTGAAAGCGGGGGGGCCACAGATACGCAGTATTTT. As protein: CASSESGGATDTQYF.

The chain uses TRBV5-1 and TRBJ2-1; TRBD2 matches at 7 bases. The V and J ends lost 5 bases and 2 bases, in that order; junction bases with no gene match: 13. CDR1 is SGHRS and CDR2 is YFSETQ in the germline V gene. The CDR3 runs to 17 residues. CDR3 coding DNA: TGCGCCAGCAGAGACGGCCGGGACTACGCTACCTACAATGAGCAGTTCTTC. This codes for CASRDGRDYATYNEQFF.

This clone has just one count. The chain joins TRBV25-1 to TRBJ2-1; D uncertain. The CDR3 runs to 11 residues. Trimming removed 0 bases at V and 9 bases at J, with 3 bases between. CDR1 is MGHDK and CDR2 is SYGVNS in the germline V gene. Written as DNA, the CDR3 is TGTGCCAGCAGTGAATATAGTGAGCAGTTCTTC. Protein product: CASSEYSEQFF.

The V and J genes are TRBV4-2 and TRBJ2-3; weak D call: TRBD2 (6 bases). The CDR3 contains 15 residues. Between the trimmed V and J ends, which lost 0 bases and 0 bases, there was a span of 7 bases. Germline values: CDR1 LGHNA, CDR2 YNFKEQ. CDR3 sequence reads: CASSQDGTSTDTQYF. In DNA, the CDR3 is TGTGCCAGCAGCCAAGATGGGACTAGCACAGATACGCAGTATTTT.

The chain is built from TRBV6-5 and TRBJ2-2; no definite D call. Per germline, CDR1 MNHEY and CDR2 SVGAGI. CDR3 length: 15 residues. V shed 0 bases and J shed 1 base, with 6 bases lying between them. Here the CDR3 DNA reads TGTGCCAGCAGTTACTCCGGCGGGAACACCGGGGAGCTGTTTTTT. Translating it yields CASSYSGGNTGELFF.

The chain employs TRBV28 and TRBJ2-2; tentative D call: TRBD1 (6 bases). The CDR3 is made up of 18 amino acids. Germline CDR1 is MDHEN and CDR2 is SYDVKM. Trimming took 2 bases from V and 6 from J, leaving 22 bases between them. The CDR3 is CASSLRVAAGVLAGELFF. In nucleotides, the CDR3 is TGTGCCAGCAGTTTACGTGTCGCGGCAGGGGTATTAGCCGGGGAGCTGTTTTTT.

The gene calls are TRBV27 and TRBJ2-2, with TRBD2 as a possible D gene (6 bases). The CDR3 totals 13 residues. Germline values: CDR1 MNHEY, CDR2 SMNVEV (reference sequence). The germline V and J ends were trimmed by 6 bases and 7 bases, with 12 bases remaining between them. CDR3 residues: CASRRDLGGELFF. The DNA for the CDR3 is TGTGCCAGCAGGCGGGACCTAGGCGGGGAGCTGTTTTTT.

This clone was recorded a few times. The chain combines TRBV7-2 with TRBJ1-2; unclear D gene. Trimming took off 4 bases at V and 8 bases at J, with 17 bases between the two ends. The CDR3 covers 14 residues. In germline, CDR1 is SGHTA, CDR2 FQGNSA. The CDR3 bases are TGTGCCAGCAGCTCGGACGTACTCGCGGGGGGCTACACCTTC. It encodes CASSSDVLAGGYTF. The full variable domain, in which reference TRBV7-2 and TRBJ1-2 provide the parts outside the CDR3, is GAGVSQSPSNKVTEKGKDVELRCDPISGHTALYWYRQSLGQGLEFLIYFQGNSAPDKSGLPSDRFSAERTGGSVSTLTIQRTQQEDSAVYLCASSSDVLAGGYTFGSGTRLTVV.

The V call is TRBV9, the J call TRBJ2-7; 11 bases are a match to TRBD1. CDR3 length equals 15 residues. The trim removed 4 bases at V and 3 bases at J, leaving 6 bases unmatched. The germline V gene encodes CDR1 SGDLS and CDR2 YYNGEE. The CDR3 DNA follows: TGTGCCAGCAGCCTAGGGGGACAGGGGGACTACGAGCAGTACTTC. Protein: CASSLGGQGDYEQYF.

The CDR3 DNA reads TGTGCCAGTAGTTGGGAGTTTAACTATGGCTACACCTTC. As protein: CASSWEFNYGYTF. The chain links TRBV19 to TRBJ1-2, with D unclear. The V gene lost 5 bases and the J gene lost 1 base, with 8 bases spanning the gap. The CDR3 runs to 13 residues. The germline V gene encodes CDR1 LNHDA and CDR2 SQIVND (reference sequence).

The chain joins TRBV29-1 to TRBJ2-3, with 13 positions matching TRBD2. V dropped 4 bases and J dropped 2; count of bases not matched to a gene: 3. Germline V gene sequence: CDR1 SQVTM, CDR2 ANQGSEA. The CDR3 extends over 15 amino acids. The DNA for the CDR3 is TGCAGCGTTGGGACTAGCGGGAGAAACACAGATACGCAGTATTTT. Translated, it gives CSVGTSGRNTDTQYF.

The chain employs TRBV28 and TRBJ2-5, with TRBD1 identical over 7 bases. J gave up 5 bases and V 10 bases, and 4 bases lay outside the gene matches. Germline CDR1 is MDHEN and CDR2 is SYDVKM. The CDR3 spans 11 residues. CDR3 sequence: CATTGVETQYF. CDR3 DNA sequence: TGTGCCACTACAGGGGTGGAGACCCAGTACTTC.